This TCR beta chain was identified during a study of blood T cell repertoires in COVID-19. The wider study: Sources were T cells, B-cell-depleted T cells, or PBMCs; the material itself was cDNA or gDNA.

CDR3 length equals 15 residues. Germline V gives CDR1 MDHEN, CDR2 SYDVKM. Between the trimmed V and J ends, which lost 7 bases and 0 bases, there was a span of 15 bases. The protocol was immunoSEQ multiplex PCR, while the TCRdb copy is restricted to in-frame clones and leaves out a portion. The sample lists hundreds of thousands of clones; roughly 89% were seen once. Sequenced material: PBMCs or T cells enriched from blood (not recorded which). The clonotype comes from a man aged 55-75 years who had recovered from COVID-19. This chain connects TRBV28 to TRBJ2-5; the D gene is possibly TRBD1 (6 bases). This chain's CDR3 is CASNIQGSYQETQYF. CDR3 DNA: TGTGCCAGCAATATACAGGGTTCTTACCAAGAGACCCAGTACTTC.